This T cell receptor beta chain was recorded in a study of cytomegalovirus exposure and HLA in healthy donors. The study, taken as a whole, reports: Subsequent analysis showed first-cohort TCR clusters tending to co-occur in approximately 120 validation repertoires. Rarity characterized most TCR sequences, yet some public TCRs appeared in many donors. Among TCR beta chains, those listed as cytomegalovirus-associated numbered under 200.

Concerning this clone itself: What it binds is not known.

Clones were read by immunoSEQ multiplex PCR, and TCRdb kept only the in-frame ones, dropping some. Of 150,000 to 200,000 clones listed, 75% to 85% were seen once; the top ten hold around an eighth. What was sequenced was PBMCs. The sequence derives from a woman aged 30 to 39 in good health and CMV-seropositive.

As DNA, the CDR3 is TGTGCCAGCAGTTTCCCAGGGGCGATATACGAGCAGTACTTC. Translation: CASSFPGAIYEQYF. V is TRBV28 and J is TRBJ2-7, with D tentatively TRBD1 (6 bases). Germline V gene lookup returns CDR1 MDHEN and CDR2 SYDVKM. V lost 3 bases and J lost 4, with 13 bases in between. The CDR3 totals 14 residues.